These 8 T cell receptor beta chains were sequenced from one sample in a study of cytomegalovirus exposure and HLA in healthy donors. With 60 Vbeta and 13 Jbeta primers, the PCR was carried out. The protocol was immunoSEQ multiplex PCR, while the TCRdb copy is restricted to in-frame clones and leaves out a portion. The table has a few hundred thousand clones, about 80% seen once; the top ten hold 1.4%. The sample consisted of PBMCs. All receptors derive from a girl aged 5 to 17 in good health and CMV-seronegative.

This clone occurred once. The V gene is TRBV5-1, the J gene TRBJ1-1; TRBD1 aligns across 7 bases. Germline values: CDR1 SGHRS, CDR2 YFSETQ. J lost 0 bases, V lost 2 bases, and 7 bases had no gene match. CDR3 length equals 16 residues. CDR3 bases: TGCGCCAGCAGCTTCCCAGGGGGATCAGTGAACACTGAAGCTTTCTTT. This codes for CASSFPGGSVNTEAFF.

V gene TRBV27 combines with J gene TRBJ1-5; perhaps TRBD1 as D (6 bases). Between the trimmed V and J ends, which lost 6 bases and 0 bases, there was a span of 18 bases. Germline lookup yields CDR1 MNHEY and CDR2 SMNVEV (reference sequence). The CDR3 runs 17 residues. CDR3 DNA sequence: TGTGCCAGCAGGAAGACAGGATCCCAGTATAGCAATCAGCCCCAGCATTTT. Its protein product is CASRKTGSQYSNQPQHF.

This rearrangement joins TRBV4-2 to TRBJ2-1; 10 bases align to TRBD2. The CDR3 contains 17 residues. The V gene end was trimmed by 0 bases and the J gene end by 1 base; junction bases not matched to a gene: 3. Germline V gene sequence: CDR1 LGHNA, CDR2 YNFKEQ. CDR3 sequence reads: CASSQDASGGSYNEQFF. The CDR3 nucleotides read TGTGCCAGCAGCCAAGATGCTAGCGGGGGTTCCTACAATGAGCAGTTCTTC.

In its sample, this clone was seen a few times. The rearrangement uses TRBV29-1 and TRBJ2-1, with 9 bases aligning to TRBD2. The ends lost 4 bases at V and 9 bases at J; junction bases unmatched: 1. Germline V gene lookup returns CDR1 SQVTM and CDR2 ANQGSEA. This CDR3 is built from 11 residues. CDR3 nucleotides: TGCAGCGTTGGGCGGGGGGGTGAGCAGTTCTTC. It codes for CSVGRGGEQFF.

V is TRBV9 and J is TRBJ2-1; 7 bases fit TRBD2. V lost 5 bases, J lost 5 bases, and 13 bases stayed unmatched. CDR3 size: 16 residues. Germline V lookup: CDR1 SGDLS, CDR2 YYNGEE. CDR3 nucleotides: TGTGCCAGCAGTGCCGCCGGCGGGAGAATTGACAATGAGCAGTTCTTC. This encodes CASSAAGGRIDNEQFF.

This chain joins TRBV19 and TRBJ1-2; maybe TRBD1 (5 bases). This CDR3 spans 11 amino acids. CDR1 LNHDA and CDR2 SQIVND come from the germline V gene (reference sequence). V was shortened by 10 bases and J by 8 bases, with 14 bases between the two germline ends. CDR3 in amino acids: CAITGGGGYTF. CDR3 nucleotides: TGTGCCATCACGGGGGGAGGCGGCTACACCTTC.

The chain uses TRBV6-5 and TRBJ1-2, with a weak D call TRBD1 (6 bases). V lost 2 bases and J lost 4, with 11 bases in between. This CDR3 region has 14 residues. CDR1 MNHEY and CDR2 SVGAGI come from the germline V gene. CDR3 bases: TGTGCCAGCAGTTACGGTGGGGGCTCCTATGGCTACACCTTC. Amino acids: CASSYGGGSYGYTF.

The chain employs TRBV4-1 and TRBJ2-3; unclear D gene. Germline CDR1 reads MGHRA; CDR2 reads YSYEKL. The V gene lost 4 bases and the J gene lost 3 bases, with 5 bases spanning the gap. The CDR3 has 12 amino acids. CDR3 bases: TGCGCCAGCAGCCGAACTACAGATACGCAGTATTTT. Encoded protein: CASSRTTDTQYF.